A selection of T cell receptor beta chains follows, all from one sample in a study of blood T cell repertoires in COVID-19. Sequencing used immunoSEQ multiplex PCR; TCRdb keeps in-frame clones, though not all of them. The sample lists under 150,000 clones, 70% to 90% seen once, with about 3.1% in the top ten. The sequencing sample was made of peripheral blood. The source of these receptors is a woman between 40 and 55 years old with active or convalescent COVID-19. Each CDR3 is given with its conserved first and last residue. The D gene is left open where the match is weak. A row's size may be missing; if present it is once, few, many or a size class.

size,D,J,V,CDR3,DNA
few,-,TRBJ1-3,TRBV28,CASSFAGAGNTIYF,TGTGCCAGCAGTTTTGCAGGGGCAGGAAACACCATATATTTT
few,TRBD1,TRBJ1-2,TRBV30,CAWRAFDRGHGYTF,TGTGCCTGGAGGGCCTTCGACAGGGGGCATGGCTACACCTTC
-,TRBD1,TRBJ1-2,TRBV6-2/TRBV6-3,CASSYGRIGQGSGYTF,TGTGCCAGCAGTTACGGGAGGATCGGACAGGGGTCTGGCTACACCTTC
-,TRBD1,TRBJ2-1,TRBV27,CASSFDRDSYNEQFF,TGTGCCAGCAGTTTTGACAGGGACTCCTACAATGAGCAGTTCTTC
-,-,TRBJ2-3,TRBV29-1,CSVDKGGADTQYF,TGCAGCGTTGATAAAGGGGGTGCAGATACGCAGTATTTT
-,-,TRBJ2-7,TRBV6-5,CASSYRGFTYEQYF,TGTGCCAGCAGTTACCGGGGTTTTACCTACGAGCAGTACTTC
-,-,TRBJ2-5,TRBV19,CASSIRGETQYF,TGTGCCAGTAGTATAAGGGGTGAGACCCAGTACTTC
-,-,TRBJ2-3,TRBV7-8,CASSLNLEPTGGTQYF,TGTGCCAGCAGCTTGAACCTAGAACCCACCGGGGGTACGCAGTATTTT
-,-,TRBJ2-3,TRBV2,CASNARQTTDTQYF,TGTGCCAGCAACGCGCGGCAGACCACAGATACGCAGTATTTT
-,-,TRBJ2-5,TRBV6-5,CASSYTDQETQYF,TGTGCCAGCAGTTACACAGACCAAGAGACCCAGTACTTC
-,TRBD2,TRBJ2-3,TRBV5-8,CASSLGRLAEGTDTQYF,TGTGCCAGCAGCTTGGGAAGACTAGCGGAGGGCACAGATACGCAGTATTTT
-,TRBD1,TRBJ1-4,TRBV6-6,CASTDRAGEKLFF,TGTGCCAGCACCGACAGGGCTGGTGAAAAACTGTTTTTT
-,TRBD2,TRBJ2-7,TRBV7-2,CASSIGTSGTYEQYF,TGTGCCAGCAGCATCGGGACTAGCGGGACCTACGAGCAGTACTTC
few,-,TRBJ1-5,TRBV14,CASSQDREGGQNSNQPQHF,TGTGCCAGCAGCCAAGACCGGGAGGGCGGCCAAAATAGCAATCAGCCCCAGCATTTT
-,-,TRBJ1-6,TRBV30,CAWNTGYSPLHF,TGTGCCTGGAATACCGGGTATTCACCCCTCCACTTT
-,-,TRBJ1-1,TRBV28,CASSHALIRAEAFF,TGTGCCAGCAGTCATGCTCTTATCCGCGCTGAAGCTTTCTTT
-,TRBD1,TRBJ1-2,TRBV6-4,CASSRQGAGHYGYTF,TGTGCCAGCAGTCGACAGGGGGCAGGTCACTATGGCTACACCTTC
-,-,TRBJ1-4,TRBV4-3,CASSQERGRAGEKLFF,TGCGCCAGCAGCCAAGAGAGGGGGAGGGCGGGAGAAAAACTGTTTTTT
-,-,TRBJ2-5,TRBV11-2,CASRAREPETQYF,TGTGCCAGCAGGGCGCGGGAACCGGAGACCCAGTACTTC
-,-,TRBJ1-1,TRBV11-2,CASSLGQVRTLGAEAFF,TGTGCCAGCAGCTTAGGACAGGTCCGAACTCTGGGTGCTGAAGCTTTCTTT
once,TRBD1,TRBJ1-5,TRBV27,CASSRGTGGNQPQHF,TGTGCCAGCAGTCGAGGGACAGGGGGCAATCAGCCCCAGCATTTT
-,TRBD1,TRBJ1-5,TRBV28,CASSLSGTGDFYSNQPQHF,TGTGCCAGCAGTTTATCTGGGACAGGGGATTTTTATAGCAATCAGCCCCAGCATTTT
-,-,TRBJ2-6,TRBV27,CASSLSATRLLSGANVLTF,TGTGCCAGCAGTTTATCGGCGACACGCCTCCTCTCTGGGGCCAACGTCCTGACTTTC
-,TRBD1,TRBJ1-3,TRBV28,CASSSDRGLRGNTIYF,TGTGCCAGCAGTAGCGACAGGGGCCTTAGGGGAAACACCATATATTTT
few,-,TRBJ1-2,TRBV1,CTSSQDRSLGPHGYTF,TGCACCAGCAGCCAAGATCGTTCCCTGGGCCCCCATGGCTACACCTTC
-,TRBD1,TRBJ2-2,TRBV29-1,CSVRSRKTGSNTGELFF,TGCAGCGTACGCTCCCGTAAGACAGGGTCGAACACCGGGGAGCTGTTTTTT
-,TRBD1,TRBJ1-3,TRBV6-5,CASSYETGVGNTIYF,TGTGCCAGCAGTTACGAGACAGGGGTTGGAAACACCATATATTTT
-,TRBD1,TRBJ1-1,TRBV5-1,CASMITGEPEAFF,TGCGCCAGCATGATAACAGGGGAACCTGAAGCTTTCTTT
-,TRBD1,TRBJ1-2,TRBV3-1/TRBV3-2,CASSQDHRGNYGYTF,TGTGCCAGCAGCCAAGATCACAGGGGGAACTATGGCTACACCTTC
-,-,TRBJ1-5,TRBV6-1,CASSDREDQPQHF,TGTGCCAGCAGTGACAGAGAGGATCAGCCCCAGCATTTT
-,-,TRBJ2-3,TRBV27,CASSFRDGTSTDTQYF,TGTGCCAGCAGTTTTCGGGACGGGACTAGCACAGATACGCAGTATTTT
-,TRBD1,TRBJ1-2,TRBV5-1,CASSPTFPGQFILDGYTF,TGCGCCAGCAGCCCAACGTTCCCGGGACAGTTTATTTTGGATGGCTACACCTTC
-,-,TRBJ1-1,TRBV2,CASSDSRTSAFGEAFF,TGTGCCAGCAGTGATTCCCGGACATCGGCTTTTGGTGAAGCTTTCTTT
-,-,TRBJ2-4,TRBV4-1,CASSQATGTSGRYF,TGCGCCAGCAGCCAAGCGACTGGGACTTCGGGGAGGTACTTC